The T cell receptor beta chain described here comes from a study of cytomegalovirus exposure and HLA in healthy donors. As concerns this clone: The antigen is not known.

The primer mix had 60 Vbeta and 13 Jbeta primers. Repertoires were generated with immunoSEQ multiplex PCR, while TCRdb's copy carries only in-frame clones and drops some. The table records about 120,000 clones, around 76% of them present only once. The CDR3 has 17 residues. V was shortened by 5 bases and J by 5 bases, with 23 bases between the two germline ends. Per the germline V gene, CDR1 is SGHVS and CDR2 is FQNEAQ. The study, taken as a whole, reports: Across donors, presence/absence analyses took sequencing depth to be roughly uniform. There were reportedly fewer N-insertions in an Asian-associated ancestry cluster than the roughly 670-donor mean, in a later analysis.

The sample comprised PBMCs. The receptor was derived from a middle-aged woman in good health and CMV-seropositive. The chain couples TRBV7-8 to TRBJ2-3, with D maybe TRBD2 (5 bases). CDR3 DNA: TGTGCCAGCAGCCCCTCTCATGGACTTTCCTTCGGAGATACGCAGTATTTT. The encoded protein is CASSPSHGLSFGDTQYF.